A single sample gave rise to the 20 T cell receptor beta chains below, sequenced in a study of T cells in Graves' hyperthyroidism and ophthalmopathy. Amplification of TCR beta CDR3 regions was performed using RNA transcripts as template. The TCR CDR3 first-round RT-PCR relied on the HTBI primer set. TCRdb ran MiXCR on the multiplex PCR reads and lists one entry per CDR3 protein. The sample consists of about 770,000 distinct CDR3 sequences, around 19% of them appearing once. The sample consisted of blood. These receptor sequences come from a woman in her forties or fifties with Graves' hyperthyroidism that later progressed to Graves' ophthalmopathy.

The chain uses TRBV11-2 and TRBJ2-7; TRBD1 might be the D (6 bases). Germline V gene data show CDR1 as SGHAT and CDR2 as FQNNGV. The CDR3 spans 14 residues. With 5 bases removed from V and 1 base from J, the gap between germline ends came to 12 bases. The CDR3 DNA sequence: TGTGCCAGCAGCGACCGGGACACATCCTACGAGCAGTACTTC. Protein product: CASSDRDTSYEQYF.

This clonotype has a count of ten or more. This chain joins TRBV3-1 and TRBJ2-7; the match to TRBD2 covers 9 bases. In germline, CDR1 is LGHDT, CDR2 YNNKEL (reference sequence). V trimming: 0 bases; J trimming: 5 bases; junction bases outside the gene matches: 5. The CDR3 is 15 residues long. The CDR3 DNA reads as TGTGCCAGCAGCCAAGACCCGCTAGCGGGGAACGAGCAGTACTTC. This codes for CASSQDPLAGNEQYF.

This clonotype was recorded once. The V and J genes are TRBV6-1 and TRBJ1-1; no clear D. CDR1 and CDR2 (germline): MNHNS, SASEGT. V was clipped by 2 bases and J by 0 bases, with 10 bases between them. The CDR3 loop spans 15 amino acids. CDR3 DNA sequence: TGTGCCAGCAGTGAATCGCAGGTTTTGAACACTGAAGCTTTCTTT. It translates to CASSESQVLNTEAFF.

The table lists this clonotype with a few counts. The chain joins TRBV24-1 to TRBJ2-5; D ambiguous. The CDR3 totals 12 residues. Per the germline V gene, CDR1 is KGHDR and CDR2 is SFDVKD. V lost 1 base and J 5 bases, leaving 4 bases between the germline ends. CDR3 sequence reads: CATSDFRETQYF. CDR3 sequence (DNA): TGTGCCACCAGTGATTTCAGGGAGACCCAGTACTTC.

In its sample, this clonotype was seen many times. The chain uses TRBV7-2 and TRBJ2-7; 9 bases are shared with TRBD2. The J segment lost 6 bases and the V segment lost 1 base, leaving 4 bases of the junction unmatched. The CDR3 is made up of 14 amino acids. In germline, CDR1 is SGHTA, CDR2 FQGNSA. CDR3 nucleotide sequence: TGTGCCAGCAGCTTAGTGCGGGGGGGGCCCGAGCAGTACTTC. Protein product: CASSLVRGGPEQYF. Full variable domain (missing parts from reference TRBV7-2 and TRBJ2-7): GAGVSQSPSNKVTEKGKDVELRCDPISGHTALYWYRQSLGQGLEFLIYFQGNSAPDKSGLPSDRFSAERTGGSVSTLTIQRTQQEDSAVYLCASSLVRGGPEQYFGPGTRLTVT.

This clonotype was counted only a few times. The chain carries TRBV29-1 and TRBJ2-1; D gene unclear. V was cut by 5 bases and J by 6 bases, with 14 bases left in between. Germline loops: CDR1 SQVTM, CDR2 ANQGSEA. The CDR3 extends over 13 amino acids. DNA for the CDR3: TGCAGCGTTAAGGTATCCGTAAGCAATGAGCAGTTCTTC. It specifies CSVKVSVSNEQFF.

This clonotype was seen a handful of times. V gene TRBV2 combines with J gene TRBJ1-2; a weak D match, TRBD1 (6 bases). The CDR3 has 10 amino acids. Trimming took off 11 bases at V and 2 bases at J, with 6 bases between the two ends. Germline V gives CDR1 SNHLY, CDR2 FYNNEI. The chain's CDR3 is CAGQNYGYTF. CDR3 bases: TGTGCCGGACAGAACTATGGCTACACCTTC.

In DNA, the CDR3 is TGTGCCACCAGTCCCAATTCGACGGTGAGGGTTCGAAGCAATCAGCCCCAGCATTTT. This codes for CATSPNSTVRVRSNQPQHF. The V call is TRBV24-1, the J call TRBJ1-5; D remains unclear. The V gene's germline CDR1 is KGHDR and CDR2 SFDVKD. The V and J ends lost 6 bases and 1 base respectively, with 24 bases between them. This CDR3 region has 19 residues.

Many counts were recorded for this clonotype. The chain uses TRBV12-3 or TRBV12-4 and TRBJ2-5, with 10 bases matching TRBD2. This CDR3 is built from 15 residues. After removal of 2 bases from V and 7 bases from J, the junction contained 7 bases not matched to a gene. In DNA, the CDR3 is TGTGCCAGCAGTTTATCCCCTAGCGGGGGCGTGACCCAGTACTTC. This sequence encodes CASSLSPSGGVTQYF.

This clonotype was seen a handful of times. The CDR3 loop is CASSSRAGVNTGELFF. Written as DNA, the CDR3 is TGCGCCAGCAGTTCACGCGCAGGGGTGAACACCGGGGAGCTGTTTTTT. V gene TRBV10-1 combines with J gene TRBJ2-2; a weak D match, TRBD1 (6 bases). Germline loops: CDR1 WNHNN, CDR2 SYGVQD (reference sequence). This CDR3 has 16 amino acids. The V gene lost 5 bases and the J gene lost 1 base, with 14 bases spanning the gap.

J is TRBJ2-3 and V is TRBV30; D gene ambiguous. CDR1 is GTSNPN, CDR2 SVGIG, per germline (reference sequence). CDR3 length: 13 amino acids. V shed 1 base and J shed 2 bases, with 7 bases lying between them. The CDR3 DNA sequence: TGTGCCTGGAGTGAGGAAAACACAGATACGCAGTATTTT. Residues: CAWSEENTDTQYF.

The gene calls are TRBV7-9 and TRBJ1-2, with unresolved D. The CDR3 totals 16 residues. From germline, CDR1 is SEHNR and CDR2 FQNEAQ (reference sequence). Trimming removed 5 bases from V and 0 bases from J, with 16 bases in between. CDR3 bases: TGTGCCAGCAGCCCCCCGGAGAACGGAGCTAACTATGGCTACACCTTC. Protein sequence: CASSPPENGANYGYTF.

J is TRBJ1-2 and V is TRBV5-1; TRBD1 is a possible D gene (5 bases). In germline, CDR1 is SGHRS, CDR2 YFSETQ. Trimming took 4 bases from V and 1 from J, leaving 14 bases between them. This CDR3 spans 15 amino acids. DNA for the CDR3: TGCGCCAGCAGCCTCCGGGGCCGAGGTAACTATGGCTACACCTTC. It translates to CASSLRGRGNYGYTF.

This clonotype was seen at least ten times. The V call is TRBV2, the J call TRBJ1-4; a weak D match, TRBD1 (5 bases). CDR1 and CDR2 from the germline V gene are SNHLY and FYNNEI. V shed 6 bases and J shed 5 bases, with 19 bases lying between them. CDR3 length equals 16 residues. CDR3: CASSVGVGGSNEKLFF. DNA of the CDR3: TGTGCCAGCAGCGTCGGTGTGGGGGGGTCCAATGAAAAACTGTTTTTT.

This clonotype was counted ten times or more. The chain employs TRBV11-2 and TRBJ2-5; 15 bases align to TRBD2. The CDR3 totals 17 residues. The V gene end was trimmed by 5 bases and the J gene end by 3 bases; junction bases not matched to a gene: 7. Germline CDR1 is SGHAT and CDR2 is FQNNGV. This chain's CDR3 is CASSRRTSGGEEETQYF. For the CDR3, the DNA is TGTGCCAGCAGCCGCCGGACTAGCGGGGGGGAAGAAGAGACCCAGTACTTC.

This clonotype has more than one count but fewer than ten. CDR3 in DNA: TGCAGTGCCGGAGGGGCTAGCGGTAAAGAGACCCAGTACTTC. This encodes CSAGGASGKETQYF. The chain employs TRBV20-1 and TRBJ2-5; 7 bases agree with TRBD2. Trimming removed 6 bases from V and 3 bases from J; junction bases left unmatched: 10. In germline, CDR1 is DFQATT, CDR2 SNEGSKA (reference sequence). The CDR3 loop spans 14 amino acids.

This clonotype has at least ten counts. The V call is TRBV10-3, the J call TRBJ1-1; D gene ambiguous. This CDR3 region has 15 residues. Trimming left V 1 base short and J 4 bases short, with 13 bases between. Germline values: CDR1 ENHRY, CDR2 SYGVKD. The CDR3, as DNA: TGTGCCATCAGTGAGTATTCCTCGGAGGGCACTGAAGCTTTCTTT. Amino acid sequence: CAISEYSSEGTEAFF.

This clonotype was found many times. This rearrangement joins TRBV2 to TRBJ2-1; tentative D call: TRBD2 (6 bases). Germline values: CDR1 SNHLY, CDR2 FYNNEI. This CDR3 is 14 amino acids long. Trimming removed 11 bases at V and 8 bases at J, with 22 bases between. In DNA form, the CDR3 reads TGTGCCGCGGACCCGGGACTCCGTGTGGATGAGCAGTTCTTC. It translates to CAADPGLRVDEQFF. Variable domain in full (rest from reference TRBV2 and TRBJ2-1): EPEVTQTPSHQVTQMGQEVILRCVPISNHLYFYWYRQILGQKVEFLVSFYNNEISEKSEIFDDQFSVERPDGSNFTLKIRSTKLEDSAMYFCAADPGLRVDEQFFGPGTRLTVL.

The gene calls are TRBV7-8 and TRBJ2-1; D unresolved. This CDR3 is 18 amino acids long. V was trimmed by 1 base and J by 0 bases, leaving 16 bases between them. The germline V gene has CDR1 SGHVS and CDR2 FQNEAQ. CDR3 DNA: TGTGCCAGCAGCTTAGAAGTTGGCGGCTATAGCTCCTACAATGAGCAGTTCTTC. Residues: CASSLEVGGYSSYNEQFF. Full variable domain (remainder filled in from reference TRBV7-8 and TRBJ2-1): GAGVSQSPRYKVAKRGQDVALRCDPISGHVSLFWYQQALGQGPEFLTYFQNEAQLDKSGLPSDRFFAERPEGSVSTLKIQRTQQEDSAVYLCASSLEVGGYSSYNEQFFGPGTRLTVL.

The V call is TRBV7-9, the J call TRBJ2-7, with no clear D. The germline V gene encodes CDR1 SEHNR and CDR2 FQNEAQ (reference sequence). There are 13 residues in the CDR3. V dropped 0 bases and J dropped 5 bases, with 8 bases sitting between them. CDR3 protein: CASSLAIIHEQYF. CDR3 DNA sequence: TGTGCCAGCAGCTTAGCGATCATCCACGAGCAGTACTTC.